One and the same sample provided the 5 T cell receptor beta chains below, sequenced in a study of T cell repertoires in cytomegalovirus infection (dated by TCRdb to about 2019). The sample was run on an Illumina HiSeq 1500. TCRdb trimmed public reads at Q25 via fastp, called clones via MiXCR and kept in-frame beta chains. All rows with the same CDR3 protein become a single entry with the most common DNA and genes. The sample yields nearly 450,000 distinct CDR3 sequences; under 40% were counted once. Approximately 15% of the sample comes from the top ten. Sequencing input: PBMCs. All receptors derive from a human donor in good health (CMV status not recorded). Some clones in this sample may be carry-over from other donors' samples.

In its sample, this clonotype was seen a few times. The CDR3 protein is CAITQDSDQPQHF. CDR3 DNA: TGTGCCATCACCCAGGACAGCGATCAGCCCCAGCATTTT. The chain is built from TRBV10-3 and TRBJ1-5; D possibly corresponds to TRBD1 (6 bases). The CDR3 is made up of 13 amino acids. Trimming pared 7 bases from V and 5 bases from J, leaving 12 bases between. CDR1 is ENHRY, CDR2 SYGVKD, per germline.

The chain combines TRBV20-1 with TRBJ2-3; D possibly corresponds to TRBD2 (7 bases). From germline, CDR1 is DFQATT and CDR2 SNEGSKA (reference sequence). This CDR3 has 14 residues. Trimming cost V 2 bases and J 6 bases, with 15 bases left between them. The CDR3 loop reads CSARWGGTADTQYF. CDR3 DNA: TGCAGTGCTAGATGGGGGGGCACTGCCGATACGCAGTATTTT.

The table lists this clonotype with many counts. The V gene is TRBV7-8, the J gene TRBJ1-5; 7 bases map to TRBD1. V shed 2 bases, J shed 8 bases, and the junction held 12 bases outside the gene matches. Germline CDR1 SGHVS, CDR2 FQNEAQ. The CDR3 spans 16 residues. The CDR3 here is CASSLRGQLPGEPQHF. Here the CDR3 DNA reads TGTGCCAGCAGCTTAAGGGGACAGCTCCCGGGAGAGCCCCAGCATTTT.

This clonotype came up many times. The rearrangement links TRBV12-3 or TRBV12-4 to TRBJ2-6; D gene unclear. V was clipped by 5 bases and J by 0 bases, with 8 bases between them. CDR3 size: 15 residues. The CDR3 region is CASSPGRSGANVLTF. CDR3 nucleotides: TGTGCCAGCAGTCCCGGACGCTCTGGGGCCAACGTCCTGACTTTC.

The genes are TRBV12-3 or TRBV12-4 and TRBJ2-2; D might be TRBD1 (6 bases). V gave up 6 bases and J gave up 4 bases, with 15 bases separating them. The CDR3 loop spans 15 amino acids. The CDR3 bases are TGTGCCAGCAGCCTAGGGGCACAGGGCACCGGGGAGCTGTTTTTT. This gives the protein CASSLGAQGTGELFF.